The 21 T cell receptor beta chains given below trace back to one sample, sequenced in a study of blood T cells in healthy people across ages. A sample-barcoded 5' primer and a J-beta primer mix were used in a second PCR of about 6 to 11 cycles. TCRdb reprocessed the 5' RACE reads via MiXCR and lists one record per CDR3 protein. The sample includes 1.5 million to 2 million distinct CDR3 sequences, 40% to 55% seen only once; the top ten take approximately 2.1%. The sequenced sample was blood. These receptors were collected from a woman aged 40 to 50 in good health.

This chain connects TRBV29-1 to TRBJ2-3, with unresolved D. The germline V gene encodes CDR1 SQVTM and CDR2 ANQGSEA. Trimming cost V 0 bases and J 2 bases, with 15 bases left between them. The CDR3 totals 16 residues. The chain's CDR3 is CSVEDRVWEFTDTQYF. CDR3 nucleotides: TGCAGCGTTGAAGACCGGGTCTGGGAATTCACAGATACGCAGTATTTT.

The rearrangement links TRBV28 to TRBJ1-2; D is possibly TRBD1 (5 bases). Trimming removed 5 bases from V and 4 bases from J, with 8 bases in between. The CDR3 extends over 12 amino acids. Germline values: CDR1 MDHEN, CDR2 SYDVKM. The CDR3 spells CASSIRVYGYTF. The CDR3 nucleotides read TGTGCCAGCAGTATCAGGGTCTATGGCTACACCTTC.

This clonotype was counted between two and nine times. The chain has TRBV6-4 and TRBJ2-7, with D possibly TRBD2 on 5 matching bases. CDR3 length: 15 amino acids. Looked up from germline, CDR1 is MRHNA and CDR2 is SNTAGT. V lost 0 bases, J lost 6 bases, and 15 bases lay in between. The DNA of the CDR3 is TGTGCCAGCAGTGACTCGATCTCTAGCCCCATCGAGCAGTACTTC. Residues: CASSDSISSPIEQYF.

The gene calls are TRBV6-5 and TRBJ2-3, with 8 bases aligning to TRBD2. CDR1 and CDR2 (germline): MNHEY, SVGAGI. The ends lost 2 bases at V and 1 base at J; junction bases unmatched: 11. This CDR3 is 18 amino acids long. CDR3 in amino acids: CASSYSGIGGGRTDTQYF. The DNA for the CDR3 is TGTGCCAGCAGTTACAGTGGCATTGGCGGGGGGCGCACAGATACGCAGTATTTT.

The chain couples TRBV7-9 to TRBJ2-3; D could derive from TRBD1 or TRBD2 (5 bases each). Germline V gene lookup returns CDR1 SEHNR and CDR2 FQNEAQ (reference sequence). V lost 8 bases and J lost 5, with 17 bases in between. The CDR3 spans 14 residues. CDR3 coding DNA: TGTGCCAGCGGTAGACGAGGGGAGCAAGATACGCAGTATTTT. Protein product: CASGRRGEQDTQYF.

The genes are TRBV6-2 or TRBV6-3 and TRBJ2-7, with a tentative D call TRBD1 (5 bases). Per germline, CDR1 MNHEY and CDR2 SVGEGT. The CDR3 contains 14 residues. V was shortened by 5 bases and J by 4 bases, with 15 bases between the two germline ends. CDR3 protein: CASSQDSLIYEQYF. In DNA, the CDR3 is TGTGCCAGCAGTCAAGACAGCCTGATATACGAGCAGTACTTC.

The V call is TRBV2, the J call TRBJ2-1; 10 nucleotides line up with TRBD2. CDR1 is SNHLY and CDR2 is FYNNEI in the germline V gene. The CDR3 loop spans 16 amino acids. Unmatched junction bases numbered 6, after V lost 3 bases and J lost 4 bases. This CDR3 is CASSEVAGGIYNEQFF. In nucleotides, the CDR3 is TGTGCCAGCAGTGAGGTAGCGGGGGGCATATACAATGAGCAGTTCTTC.

This clonotype was observed many times. V and J are TRBV7-2 and TRBJ2-7, with 9 bases aligning to TRBD1. Germline CDR1 and CDR2: SGHTA and FQGNSA. V lost 5 bases and J lost 3; bases outside the gene matches: 8. The CDR3 is 15 residues long. DNA of the CDR3: TGTGCCAGCAGCAAGGACAGGGGATCAGTCTACGAGCAGTACTTC. Residues: CASSKDRGSVYEQYF.

This chain joins TRBV6-5 and TRBJ2-7; D might be TRBD1 or TRBD2, each matching 6 bases. The CDR3 extends over 15 amino acids. The ends were cut back, 4 bases at V and 0 bases at J, with 13 bases in the middle. CDR1 MNHEY and CDR2 SVGAGI come from the germline V gene. The CDR3 loop is CASSSRRGLSYEQYF. The CDR3, as DNA: TGTGCCAGCAGTTCTAGACGGGGGCTCTCCTACGAGCAGTACTTC.

The CDR3 nucleotides are TGTGCCAGCAGGGTCCCAGGGCAGAAGGATGAAAAACTGTTTTTT. Translating it yields CASRVPGQKDEKLFF. The chain carries TRBV28 and TRBJ1-4, with D perhaps matching TRBD1 (5 bases). CDR3 size: 15 residues. Germline V gives CDR1 MDHEN, CDR2 SYDVKM. V shed 6 bases and J shed 6 bases, with 17 bases lying between them. Supplemented by reference TRBV28 and TRBJ1-4, the full variable domain reads DVKVTQSSRYLVKRTGEKVFLECVQDMDHENMFWYRQDPGLGLRLIYFSYDVKMKEKGDIPEGYSVSREKKERFSLILESASTNQTSMYLCASRVPGQKDEKLFFGSGTQLSVL.

This rearrangement joins TRBV12-3 or TRBV12-4 to TRBJ2-4; D is unresolved. This CDR3 spans 12 amino acids. The V gene lost 3 bases and the J gene lost 4 bases, with 4 bases spanning the gap. The CDR3 bases are TGTGCCAGCAGTTTGTGGAAAAACATTCAGTACTTC. The encoded protein is CASSLWKNIQYF.

The chain recombines TRBV21-1 with TRBJ2-5; TRBD2, the table's D call, lacks a check against the DNA. TRBV21-1 is tagged as a pseudogene. The CDR3 spans 14 residues. CDR3: CASPGTPTQVTQYF. As DNA, the CDR3 is TGTGCCAGTCCCGGGACTCCCACACAAGTGACCCAGTACTTC.

The rearrangement joins TRBV11-2 to TRBJ2-3; D unresolved. Germline CDR1 and CDR2: SGHAT and FQNNGV. CDR3 length: 18 amino acids. Trimming removed 0 bases at V and 0 bases at J, with 16 bases between. The CDR3 here is CASSLEHFGRLSTDTQYF. The CDR3 DNA is TGTGCCAGCAGCTTAGAGCATTTTGGGCGCCTTAGCACAGATACGCAGTATTTT.

This clonotype was detected many times. This chain connects TRBV5-1 to TRBJ2-4, with 8 positions matching TRBD1. This CDR3 has 13 amino acids. CDR1 and CDR2 (germline): SGHRS, YFSETQ. The V and J ends lost 4 bases and 3 bases, in that order; junction bases with no gene match: 0. CDR3 protein: CASSGQGKNIQYF. The CDR3 region has the DNA TGCGCCAGCAGCGGACAGGGCAAAAACATTCAGTACTTC.

CDR3 protein: CASSDPEPGQDPGAQYF. The DNA of the CDR3 is TGTGCCAGCAGTGATCCAGAACCGGGACAGGACCCGGGGGCCCAGTACTTC. The chain couples TRBV25-1 to TRBJ2-5, with TRBD1 identical over 8 bases. There are 17 residues in the CDR3. Germline CDR1 reads MGHDK; CDR2 reads SYGVNS. V trimming: 3 bases; J trimming: 9 bases; junction bases outside the gene matches: 18.

The chain carries TRBV29-1 and TRBJ2-1; D is perhaps TRBD1 (6 bases). This CDR3 comprises 14 residues. Germline CDR1 SQVTM, CDR2 ANQGSEA. Trimming left V 4 bases short and J 0 bases short, with 10 bases between. In DNA, the CDR3 is TGCAGCGTTGCCCGGACAGTCTCCTACAATGAGCAGTTCTTC. It translates to CSVARTVSYNEQFF.

The chain uses TRBV28 and TRBJ1-1; 7 bases agree with TRBD1. Germline-derived CDR1 and CDR2 are MDHEN and SYDVKM. The CDR3 consists of 14 residues. V dropped 5 bases and J dropped 1; count of bases not matched to a gene: 4. The CDR3 sequence: CASSADRRNTEAFF. The CDR3 coding sequence is TGTGCCAGCAGTGCGGACAGGAGGAACACTGAAGCTTTCTTT.

A single count supports this clonotype. The chain recombines TRBV29-1 with TRBJ2-6; tentative D call: TRBD1 (6 bases). Trimming shortened V by 5 bases and J by 0 bases, and 14 bases separated the two germline ends. Per germline, CDR1 SQVTM and CDR2 ANQGSEA. There are 16 residues in the CDR3. CDR3 amino acids: CSVRGAGDSGANVLTF. The CDR3 nucleotides are TGCAGCGTTCGAGGGGCAGGGGACTCTGGGGCCAACGTCCTGACTTTC. Based on the CDR3 plus reference TRBV29-1 and TRBJ2-6, the full variable domain is SAVISQKPSRDICQRGTSLTIQCQVDSQVTMMFWYRQQPGQSLTLIATANQGSEATYESGFVIDKFPISRPNLTFSTLTVSNMSPEDSSIYLCSVRGAGDSGANVLTFGAGSRLTVL.

The V call is TRBV6-6, the J call TRBJ2-2; 7 positions match TRBD1. There are 15 residues in the CDR3. After removal of 2 bases from V and 6 bases from J, the junction contained 6 bases not matched to a gene. The germline CDR1 and CDR2 sequences are MNHNY and SVGAGI (reference sequence). The CDR3 reads CASSYGQGVAGELFF. The CDR3 DNA is TGTGCCAGCAGTTACGGCCAGGGGGTAGCCGGGGAGCTGTTTTTT.

The chain is built from TRBV7-9 and TRBJ2-5, with D possibly being TRBD2 (5 bases). The length of the CDR3 is 13 residues. V lost 8 bases and J lost 1, with 11 bases in between. Germline values: CDR1 SEHNR, CDR2 FQNEAQ (reference sequence). CDR3: CASGTEAQETQYF. The CDR3 DNA sequence: TGTGCCAGCGGTACGGAGGCCCAAGAGACCCAGTACTTC.

This clonotype was seen only a few times. Germline and junction disagree at one end, which may indicate a read error. The chain carries TRBV24-1 and TRBJ1-2; D call uncertain. The CDR3 is made up of 11 amino acids. Germline lookup yields CDR1 KGHDR and CDR2 SFDVKD. The CDR3 DNA is TGCGCCACCAGTTCCGGGGATGGCTACACCTTC. Translated, it gives CATSSGDGYTF.